This TCR beta chain was observed in a study of memory CD4+ T cells and cytomegalovirus serostatus. Background on the study: This sample comes from healthy Belgian adults, about nine CMV seropositive, roughly 22 seronegative.

The sort gate was single viable CD3+CD4+CD8-CD45RO+ cells for memory CD4+ T cells. Serostatus was set by detecting CMV pp150, pp28, p38, p52 IgG. CD4+ T cells were isolated by positive magnetic selection. Per the authors' pipeline: Out-of-frame sequences were removed, leaving a few million distinct TCRbeta sequences. Profiling relied on immunoSEQ multiplex PCR, and the TCRdb table lists in-frame clones only, not all of them. V, J and clone size are taken as reported in that table, and D and trimming were inferred from the DNA itself. The data show tens of thousands of clones, around 75% seen once. This CDR3 comprises 16 residues. Trimming removed 0 bases at V and 3 bases at J, with 10 bases between. Germline V gene lookup returns CDR1 SGHRS and CDR2 YFSETQ.

The receptor's source is an adult in good health and CMV-seronegative. This chain links TRBV5-1 with TRBJ1-6, with D maybe TRBD1 (6 bases). The sequenced sample was memory CD4+ T cells from blood. Here the CDR3 reads CASSLGGLSYNSPLHF. The DNA of the CDR3 is TGCGCCAGCAGCTTGGGGGGGCTAAGCTATAATTCACCCCTCCACTTT.